One sample yielded the 13 T cell receptor beta chains listed below, sequenced in a study of cytomegalovirus exposure and HLA in healthy donors. PCR employed 60 Vbeta and 13 Jbeta primers. Only in-frame clones appear in the TCRdb table, and some are missing; sequencing was by immunoSEQ multiplex PCR. The sample contains 100,000 to 140,000 clones, 77% of which appear only once. Specimen: PBMCs. These receptors were taken from a male donor in good health and CMV-seronegative.

CDR3 sequence reads: CASGSSYNEQFF. Written as DNA, the CDR3 is TGTGCCAGCGGGAGCTCCTACAATGAGCAGTTCTTC. The J gene is TRBJ2-1, the V gene TRBV2; weak D call: TRBD2 (5 bases). Germline V gene data show CDR1 as SNHLY and CDR2 as FYNNEI. The CDR3 covers 12 residues. The V end lost 8 bases, the J end lost 0 bases, and 5 bases lay between the germline ends. Variable domain in full (rest from reference TRBV2 and TRBJ2-1): EPEVTQTPSHQVTQMGQEVILRCVPISNHLYFYWYRQILGQKVEFLVSFYNNEISEKSEIFDDQFSVERPDGSNFTLKIRSTKLEDSAMYFCASGSSYNEQFFGPGTRLTVL.

This chain links TRBV20-1 with TRBJ2-5; no reliable D call. The DNA matches TRBJ2-7 better at its end, which makes the J call doubtful. The germline V gene encodes CDR1 DFQATT and CDR2 SNEGSKA (reference sequence). The CDR3 is 11 amino acids. The CDR3 coding sequence is TGCAGTGCTAGAGAGAGCTACGAGCAGTACTTC. Protein sequence: CSARESYEQYF.

This chain joins TRBV6-5 and TRBJ2-2, with 7 bases lining up with TRBD1. The CDR3 is made up of 14 amino acids. CDR1 is MNHEY and CDR2 is SVGAGI in the germline V gene. J was trimmed by 6 bases and V by 6 bases; bases with no gene match: 7. The CDR3 loop is CASSRQGLAGELFF. The CDR3 nucleotides are TGTGCCAGCAGCCGACAGGGTCTTGCCGGGGAGCTGTTTTTT.

This clone was found a few times. The chain recombines TRBV10-3 with TRBJ1-4; TRBD1 is a possible D gene (5 bases). V shed 11 bases and J shed 7 bases, with 14 bases lying between them. CDR3 length equals 12 residues. Germline V gives CDR1 ENHRY, CDR2 SYGVKD. The CDR3: CAAGHSPEKLFF. The DNA for the CDR3 is TGTGCCGCCGGACACTCTCCTGAAAAACTGTTTTTT.

The V gene is TRBV2, the J gene TRBJ2-3, with TRBD1 identical over 8 bases. This CDR3 contains 15 residues. Trimming took 3 bases from V and 7 from J; bases not matched to a gene: 9. CDR1 SNHLY and CDR2 FYNNEI come from the germline V gene. CDR3 amino acids: CASSEGTGGSNTQYF. The CDR3 coding sequence is TGTGCCAGCAGTGAGGGGACAGGTGGTTCGAATACGCAGTATTTT.

The V gene is TRBV11-2, the J gene TRBJ2-5, with 10 bases identical to TRBD2. V lost 4 bases and J lost 5; bases outside the gene matches: 10. Germline loops: CDR1 SGHAT, CDR2 FQNNGV. The CDR3 has 16 amino acids. In nucleotides, the CDR3 is TGTGCCAGCAGCTCGGAAGCGGGACTAGCGTCGGAGACCCAGTACTTC. This encodes CASSSEAGLASETQYF.

The chain is built from TRBV9 and TRBJ2-1, with 10 positions matching TRBD2. The CDR3 loop spans 19 amino acids. Germline V CDR1 and CDR2: SGDLS, YYNGEE. After removal of 3 bases from V and 9 bases from J, the junction contained 21 bases not matched to a gene. The DNA of the CDR3 is TGTGCCAGCAGCGCCCGGGATGAACTAGCGGGGACCGCCCGGGGTGAGCAGTTCTTC. Its protein is CASSARDELAGTARGEQFF.

This chain uses TRBV6-1 with TRBJ1-5; maybe TRBD1 (5 bases). Germline-derived CDR1 and CDR2 are MNHNS and SASEGT. V lost 3 bases to trimming and J lost 0 bases, with 9 bases between them. The CDR3 runs to 15 residues. The CDR3 loop reads CASSDAGNSNQPQHF. CDR3 in DNA: TGTGCCAGCAGTGATGCAGGGAATAGCAATCAGCCCCAGCATTTT.

This clone appeared once. The J gene is TRBJ2-3, the V gene TRBV7-3; 8 bases are a match to TRBD2. The CDR3 is made up of 16 amino acids. The germline CDR1 and CDR2 sequences are SGHTA and FQGTGA. V shed 5 bases and J 4 bases; nucleotides not matched to a gene: 11. The CDR3 is CASSPDISGTPDTQYF. For the CDR3, the DNA is TGTGCCAGCAGCCCCGACATTAGCGGGACCCCAGATACGCAGTATTTT. Together with reference TRBV7-3 and TRBJ2-3, the CDR3 gives the full variable domain: GAGVSQTPSNKVTEKGKYVELRCDPISGHTALYWYRQSLGQGPEFLIYFQGTGAADDSGLPNDRFFAVRPEGSVSTLKIQRTERGDSAVYLCASSPDISGTPDTQYFGPGTRLTVL.

The chain joins TRBV15 to TRBJ1-4, with a weak D call TRBD1 (5 bases). Trimming left V 2 bases short and J 11 bases short, with 21 bases between. The germline CDR1 and CDR2 sequences are LNHNV and YYDKDF (reference sequence). This CDR3 is built from 16 residues. CDR3 coding DNA: TGTGCCACCAGCAGACCCTATGTGGCGGTGGCAGGGAAACTGTTTTTT. This codes for CATSRPYVAVAGKLFF.

V is TRBV28 and J is TRBJ2-1; 10 positions agree with TRBD2. V was clipped by 6 bases and J by 10 bases; unmatched bases: 9. The CDR3 runs to 14 residues. The V gene's germline CDR1 is MDHEN and CDR2 SYDVKM. The DNA for the CDR3 is TGTGCCAGCAGCCCCCCCGGACTAGCGGAAGAGCAGTTCTTC. Translation gives CASSPPGLAEEQFF.

The gene calls are TRBV9 and TRBJ2-1, with 8 bases matching TRBD2. The V gene's germline CDR1 is SGDLS and CDR2 YYNGEE. The trim removed 2 bases at V and 1 base at J, leaving 14 bases unmatched. CDR3 length: 19 residues. As DNA, the CDR3 is TGTGCCAGCAGCGTGATGGCGTCGTCGTCTAGCGGGTCCTACAATGAGCAGTTCTTC. Translating gives CASSVMASSSSGSYNEQFF. Drawing the rest from reference TRBV9 and TRBJ2-1, the complete variable domain is DSGVTQTPKHLITATGQRVTLRCSPRSGDLSVYWYQQSLDQGLQFLIQYYNGEERAKGNILERFSAQQFPDLHSELNLSSLELGDSALYFCASSVMASSSSGSYNEQFFGPGTRLTVL.

This chain uses TRBV29-1 with TRBJ2-5; D perhaps matches TRBD1 (7 bases). The DNA end is a closer match to TRBJ2-7, so the J assignment may be wrong. This CDR3 comprises 15 residues. Looked up from germline, CDR1 is SQVTM and CDR2 is ANQGSEA. CDR3 DNA sequence: TGCAGCGTTGAATATCTTCAGGGGGGCACCTACGAGCAGTACTTC. Amino acids: CSVEYLQGGTYEQYF.